The source of this TCR beta chain is a study of blood T cell repertoires in COVID-19. Original analysis: Reference gene primer amplification gave estimated nucleated cell counts. Sequenced by immunoSEQ multiplex PCR; TCRdb stores in-frame clones only, minus some. The DNA was the basis for D and trimming; V, J and clone size are from that table. The sample includes about 45,000 clones, about nine tenths of them seen just once. The sequence was obtained from a human donor in a cohort sampled during active COVID-19. Specimen: peripheral blood.

CDR3 sequence reads: CASSYLQGFQGYTF. The CDR3 DNA reads TGTGCCAGCAGTTACCTACAGGGTTTTCAAGGCTACACCTTC. The chain employs TRBV6-2 or TRBV6-3 and TRBJ1-2; D perhaps matches TRBD1 (6 bases). Germline V CDR1 and CDR2: MNHEY, SVGEGT. The CDR3 length is 14 residues. Trimming took 2 bases from V and 8 from J, leaving 15 bases between them.